The 7 T cell receptor beta chains reported below all come from one sample, sequenced in a study of T-cell reconstitution after alpha-beta-depleted transplantation in children. Molecular barcoding with unique molecular identifiers was used for the TCRbeta library. Using its own MiXCR run on the PCR reads, TCRdb lists one record per CDR3 protein. Found here are about 97,000 distinct CDR3 sequences, approximately 6% of them singletons; the top ten hold 5.5% to 6.5%. The material was PBMCs, mostly from graft donor cells, obtained 60 days after TCRalphabeta/CD19-depleted stem cell transplant. These receptors were taken from a female patient aged 2-9 years who had a stem cell transplant for Fanconi anemia, so the T cells may come from the graft donor.

This clonotype was observed a handful of times. The chain employs TRBV6-1 and TRBJ1-3; 7 bases map to TRBD1. Germline trimming cut 5 bases from V and 2 bases from J; bases unmatched to any gene: 3. The CDR3 is 14 residues long. Germline lookup yields CDR1 MNHNS and CDR2 SASEGT. As DNA, the CDR3 is TGTGCCAGCAGTCGTACAGGGGCTGGAAACACCATATATTTT. Its translation: CASSRTGAGNTIYF.

The sample holds many counts of this clonotype. V gene TRBV7-3 combines with J gene TRBJ2-1; TRBD2 agrees at 9 bases. The germline gives CDR1 SGHTA, CDR2 FQGTGA. This CDR3 region has 19 residues. The V segment lost 5 bases and the J segment 4 bases; nucleotides outside the gene matches: 18. CDR3 DNA sequence: TGTGCCAGCAGCCTACAGGGGACTAGCCCTACCTACAGGTACAATGAGCAGTTCTTC. This sequence encodes CASSLQGTSPTYRYNEQFF.

This clonotype was recorded many times. The chain carries TRBV12-3 or TRBV12-4 and TRBJ2-1; tentative D call: TRBD1 (5 bases). The CDR3 is 14 amino acids. Trimming left V 4 bases short and J 9 bases short, with 16 bases between. The CDR3 bases are TGTGCCAGCAGTTATACTCCCCAGGGATTTGAGCAGTTCTTC. Its translation: CASSYTPQGFEQFF.

This clonotype was detected only a few times. The CDR3 is CASFTTRKFWTDTQYF. In nucleotides, the CDR3 is TGTGCCAGTTTTACGACTAGAAAGTTTTGGACAGATACGCAGTATTTT. The genes are TRBV28 and TRBJ2-3, with TRBD2 as a possible D gene (6 bases). Deletions cut 9 bases from V and 3 bases from J, with 22 bases between. The CDR3 has 16 amino acids. CDR1 is MDHEN and CDR2 is SYDVKM in the germline V gene. Combining the CDR3 with reference TRBV28 and TRBJ2-3 gives the whole variable domain DVKVTQSSRYLVKRTGEKVFLECVQDMDHENMFWYRQDPGLGLRLIYFSYDVKMKEKGDIPEGYSVSREKKERFSLILESASTNQTSMYLCASFTTRKFWTDTQYFGPGTRLTVL.

This clonotype was counted many times. The V call is TRBV5-1, the J call TRBJ2-7, with D perhaps being TRBD1 or TRBD2 (5 bases each). Deletions cut 3 bases from V and 13 bases from J, with 20 bases between. CDR1 SGHRS and CDR2 YFSETQ come from the germline V gene. The CDR3 has 13 residues. The CDR3 protein is CASSSGPLEPVYF. CDR3 sequence (DNA): TGCGCCAGCAGCTCGGGACCGCTAGAGCCGGTCTACTTC.

This clonotype occurred a few times. The chain uses TRBV4-1 and TRBJ2-1; TRBD2 might be the D (6 bases). Germline lookup yields CDR1 MGHRA and CDR2 YSYEKL. CDR3 length equals 12 residues. The V end was cut by 4 bases, the J end by 6 bases, with 7 bases between. For the CDR3, the DNA is TGCGCCAGCAGCCCGGGACTCAATGAGCAGTTCTTC. Amino acid sequence: CASSPGLNEQFF.

This clonotype has at least ten counts. The genes are TRBV28 and TRBJ1-4; D remains unclear. CDR1 is MDHEN, CDR2 SYDVKM, per germline. V lost 5 bases, J lost 16 bases, and 14 bases lay in between. The CDR3 spans 11 residues. In nucleotides, the CDR3 is TGTGCCAGCAGTAGCAACAGTTTTCCGTTTTTT. This codes for CASSSNSFPFF. Full variable domain (remainder filled in from reference TRBV28 and TRBJ1-4): DVKVTQSSRYLVKRTGEKVFLECVQDMDHENMFWYRQDPGLGLRLIYFSYDVKMKEKGDIPEGYSVSREKKERFSLILESASTNQTSMYLCASSSNSFPFFGSGTQLSVL.